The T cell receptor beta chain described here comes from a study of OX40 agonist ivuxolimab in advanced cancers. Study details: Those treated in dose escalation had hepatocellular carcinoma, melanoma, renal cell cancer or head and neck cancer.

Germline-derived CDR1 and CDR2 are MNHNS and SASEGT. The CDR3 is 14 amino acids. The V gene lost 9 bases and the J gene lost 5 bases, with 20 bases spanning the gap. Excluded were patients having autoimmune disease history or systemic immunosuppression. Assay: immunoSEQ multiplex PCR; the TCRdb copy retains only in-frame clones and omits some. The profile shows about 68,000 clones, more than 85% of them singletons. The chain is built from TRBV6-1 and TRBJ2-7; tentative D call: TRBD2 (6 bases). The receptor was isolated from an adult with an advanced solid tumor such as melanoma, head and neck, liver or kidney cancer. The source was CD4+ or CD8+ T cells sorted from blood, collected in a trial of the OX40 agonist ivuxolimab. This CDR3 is CASLGGADHDEQYF. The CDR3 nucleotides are TGTGCCAGTTTGGGGGGAGCCGATCACGACGAGCAGTACTTC.